This T cell receptor beta chain was captured in a study of blood T cell repertoires in COVID-19. Turning to the study itself: The cDNA or gDNA used as material had been derived from T cells, B-cell-depleted T cells, or PBMCs.

Profiled with immunoSEQ multiplex PCR; TCRdb holds only in-frame clones, not every one. The sample yields tens of thousands of clones, roughly 80% seen once. V dropped 4 bases and J dropped 1; count of bases not matched to a gene: 5. The CDR3 runs 15 residues. Germline values: CDR1 SGHRS, CDR2 YFSETQ. The source of this sequence is an elderly man with acute or convalescent COVID-19. V usage is TRBV5-1 and J usage is TRBJ1-1; 9 nucleotides match TRBD1. The sequenced sample was peripheral blood. CDR3 in amino acids: CASSTTGGSNTEAFF. The CDR3 nucleotides are TGCGCCAGCAGCACCACAGGGGGCTCGAACACTGAAGCTTTCTTT.